This entry describes one T cell receptor (beta chain). Other DNA sequences in this sample translate to the same CDR3. Profiled with immunoSEQ multiplex PCR; TCRdb holds only in-frame clones, not every one. The sample has around 2.1 million clones; approximately 95% are singletons. This specimen comes from a study of shared clonotypes between healthy human individuals. Study at large: Three CD4 naive, three CD4 memory, two CD8 naive and one CD8 memory plate were used per donor.

V lost 5 bases, J lost 3 bases, and 12 bases lay in between. The CDR3 is 13 residues long. Germline lookup yields CDR1 SGHRS and CDR2 YFSETQ. Subsets obtained from CD4+ cells comprised CD45RA+ naive and CD45RA-negative memory cells. Sequencing input: naive CD4+ T cells sorted from blood. Noted subset: CD45RA+ positively selected. The origin of this receptor is a man aged 18 to 35 in good health. The V gene is TRBV5-1, the J gene TRBJ2-7; D is possibly TRBD1 or TRBD2 (5 bases each). In DNA form, the CDR3 reads TGCGCCAGCAGTCAGGGTGGAGGCTACGAGCAGTACTTC. Translation: CASSQGGGYEQYF. Looking up the rest from reference TRBV5-1 and TRBJ2-7 gives the full variable domain: KAGVTQTPRYLIKTRGQQVTLSCSPISGHRSVSWYQQTPGQGLQFLFEYFSETQRNKGNFPGRFSGRQFSNSRSEMNVSTLELGDSALYLCASSQGGGYEQYFGPGTRLTVT.